This T cell receptor (beta chain) was recovered during a study of T-cell memory formation after mild COVID-19. TCRdb fed the 5' RACE reads into MiXCR, producing one record per CDR3 protein. The data show some 290,000 distinct CDR3 sequences, with around 16% seen just once and roughly 20% held by the top ten. With 4 bases removed from V and 5 bases from J, the gap between germline ends came to 22 bases. The germline gives CDR1 SGDLS, CDR2 YYNGEE. This CDR3 has 17 residues. The chain is built from TRBV9 and TRBJ1-5; D is possibly TRBD1 (6 bases). The sample taken for sequencing was PBMCs or a T cell subset sorted from them (not recorded which). This clonotype was sampled from a man in his late teens or twenties who had mild COVID-19 (a few samples of this study predate the infection). Cell type and time point are not known. CDR3 residues: CASSPPRADRDHQPQHF. The DNA of the CDR3 is TGTGCCAGCAGCCCCCCTCGTGCGGACAGAGATCATCAGCCCCAGCATTTT.